This T cell receptor beta chain was retrieved from a study of human T cells and chemical hapten exposure. Background on the study: Patch tests applied 0.01% DPC to the upper back, read at 6 days.

MiXCR, run by TCRdb on the RACE reads, gives a single entry per CDR3 protein. The sample holds more than 85,000 distinct CDR3 sequences, approximately 11% seen once. This clonotype was counted between two and nine times. The V gene's germline CDR1 is SGHRS and CDR2 YFSETQ. The CDR3 is 15 amino acids. Unmatched junction bases numbered 6, after V lost 3 bases and J lost 5 bases. As for time point: patch test 2, 6 weeks after DPC sensitization. Treatment given: therapeutic diphenylcyclopropenone sensitization with weekly scalp DPC. Total RNA was isolated from whole blood that had not been fractionated. The chain uses TRBV5-1 and TRBJ1-1, with 11 bases that match TRBD1. The origin of this receptor is a man aged 35 to 55 with alopecia areata. Some clones in this sample may be carry-over from other donors' samples. The sequencing here drew on whole blood, taken in connection with sensitization to the hapten diphenylcyclopropenone (DPC). The CDR3 bases are TGCGCCAGCAGCTCGGCGGGGACAGGGGGGACTGAAGCTTTCTTT. It specifies CASSSAGTGGTEAFF.